This is a list of T cell receptor beta chains from one sample in a study of post-analysis software for immune sequencing data. TCRdb reprocessed the PCR reads with MiXCR, giving one entry per CDR3 protein. This sample has 380,000 or so distinct CDR3 sequences, with roughly 35% found just once. Source material: blood. The receptors here all came from a girl aged 10 to 17 with multiple sclerosis. Both conserved end residues are part of each CDR3. The D gene is left open where the match is weak. A row's size may be missing; if present it is once, few, many or a size class.

CASSTTGDNEQFF	TGTGCCAGCAGCACGACAGGGGACAATGAGCAGTTCTTC	TRBV7-2	TRBJ2-1	few	TRBD1
CASSPRSDSNYGYTF	TGTGCCAGCAGCCCCCGGTCTGACAGCAACTATGGCTACACCTTC	TRBV9	TRBJ1-2	once	NA
CASSLDGERSPLHF	TGCGCCAGCAGCTTGGACGGGGAACGGTCACCCCTCCACTTT	TRBV5-1	TRBJ1-6	NA	NA
CASSYGDQGAWYEQFF	TGTGCCAGCAGTTACGGGGATCAGGGGGCTTGGTATGAGCAGTTCTTC	TRBV6-2/TRBV6-3	TRBJ2-1	NA	TRBD1
CASSGDTVNEKLFF	TGTGCCAGCAGTGGGGACACCGTTAATGAAAAACTGTTTTTT	TRBV12-3/TRBV12-4	TRBJ1-4	NA	NA
CASSPSVGSYNEQFF	TGTGCCAGCAGCCCTAGCGTAGGCTCCTACAATGAGCAGTTCTTC	TRBV7-8	TRBJ2-1	few	NA
CAGSLGRSSYEQYF	TGTGCCGGCAGTTTAGGGAGGAGCTCCTACGAGCAGTACTTC	TRBV12-3/TRBV12-4	TRBJ2-7	NA	NA
CASSLAAGDGYTF	TGTGCCAGCAGCTTAGCTGCCGGGGATGGCTACACCTTC	TRBV7-9	TRBJ1-2	few	NA
CASSPERGSSYNEQFF	TGTGCCAGCAGCCCTGAGCGAGGGAGCTCCTACAATGAGCAGTTCTTC	TRBV7-2	TRBJ2-1	few	NA
CASSLALASTNEQFF	TGCGCCAGCAGCTTGGCTCTAGCGAGTACCAATGAGCAGTTCTTC	TRBV5-1	TRBJ2-1	NA	NA
CSVDNPLNTEAFF	TGCAGCGTTGATAATCCGCTGAACACTGAAGCTTTCTTT	TRBV29-1	TRBJ1-1	NA	NA
CASSLVSGSREQYF	TGTGCCAGCAGCCTGGTGTCGGGATCCCGCGAGCAGTACTTC	TRBV6-5	TRBJ2-7	NA	NA
CASSARGRSTDTQYF	TGTGCCAGCAGCGCCCGGGGGCGGAGCACAGATACGCAGTATTTT	TRBV9	TRBJ2-3	NA	NA
CASSYTRGLTNSPLHF	TGTGCCAGCAGTTACACCCGGGGCTTAACCAATTCACCCCTCCACTTT	TRBV6-5	TRBJ1-6	NA	NA
CVSTGLAGGGETQFF	TGTGTCAGCACCGGACTAGCGGGAGGCGGGGAGACCCAGTTCTTC	TRBV12-3/TRBV12-4	TRBJ2-1	NA	TRBD2
CASSNFGVAPGGDEQYF	TGTGCCAGTAGTAACTTTGGAGTTGCCCCAGGCGGGGACGAGCAGTACTTC	TRBV28	TRBJ2-7	NA	NA
CASSLPGQINEQFF	TGTGCCAGCAGCTTACCGGGACAGATCAATGAGCAGTTCTTC	TRBV7-9	TRBJ2-1	few	TRBD1
CASSSDSWGPYTQYF	TGTGCCAGCAGCTCGGACAGTTGGGGCCCGTATACGCAGTATTTT	TRBV5-5	TRBJ2-3	NA	NA
CASSEPGTGTIYEQYF	TGCGCCAGCAGTGAGCCGGGAACCGGGACTATCTACGAGCAGTACTTC	TRBV10-2	TRBJ2-7	NA	TRBD2
CASTRGDSHYEQYF	TGTGCCAGCACTCGGGGGGACAGTCACTACGAGCAGTACTTC	TRBV7-2	TRBJ2-7	NA	NA
CASKAGAGYEQYF	TGTGCCAGCAAGGCGGGAGCGGGCTACGAGCAGTACTTC	TRBV3-1	TRBJ2-7	few	TRBD2
CASRRGQRGQPQHF	TGTGCCAGCAGGCGGGGGCAAAGGGGACAGCCCCAGCATTTT	TRBV12-3/TRBV12-4	TRBJ1-5	few	NA
CASSQGEWDKTYNEQFF	TGTGCCAGCAGCCAAGGGGAATGGGACAAAACCTACAATGAGCAGTTCTTC	TRBV3-1	TRBJ2-1	few	NA
CASSRVQGAFLQVQETQYF	TGTGCCAGCAGCCGAGTACAGGGGGCGTTTTTACAAGTCCAAGAGACCCAGTACTTC	TRBV4-2	TRBJ2-5	NA	TRBD1
CSARTPSWQRGEETQYF	TGCAGTGCTAGGACCCCCTCGTGGCAGCGGGGGGAAGAGACCCAGTACTTC	TRBV20-1	TRBJ2-5	NA	TRBD2
CSVALNTEAFF	TGCAGCGTTGCTCTGAACACTGAAGCTTTCTTT	TRBV29-1	TRBJ1-1	few	NA
CASSVAWGNSDEQYF	TGTGCCAGCAGCGTAGCTTGGGGTAATAGCGACGAGCAGTACTTC	TRBV9	TRBJ2-7	few	NA
CASSPLKIGYNEQFF	TGTGCCAGCAGCCCACTCAAGATCGGTTACAATGAGCAGTTCTTC	TRBV3-1	TRBJ2-1	NA	NA
CASSLSRGLGGYTF	TGTGCCAGCAGTTTAAGCAGGGGGCTAGGGGGCTACACCTTC	TRBV28	TRBJ1-2	NA	TRBD1
CSVGDRRDSPLHF	TGCAGCGTCGGAGACAGGAGGGATTCACCCCTCCACTTT	TRBV29-1	TRBJ1-6	NA	NA
CASSFGLTGGFRNTEAFF	TGCGCCAGCAGCTTTGGGCTAACAGGGGGCTTCCGGAACACTGAAGCTTTCTTT	TRBV5-1	TRBJ1-1	few	TRBD1
CATSSIYNEQFF	TGTGCCACCAGCAGTATCTACAATGAGCAGTTCTTC	TRBV15	TRBJ2-1	NA	NA
CATWTYGGTQYF	TGTGCCACCTGGACCTACGGGGGTACGCAGTATTTT	TRBV6-5	TRBJ2-3	NA	NA
CASSLTSGVHEQYF	TGTGCCAGCAGTTTGACTAGCGGGGTCCACGAGCAGTACTTC	TRBV12-3/TRBV12-4	TRBJ2-7	NA	TRBD2
CAISTSSDTQYF	TGTGCCATCAGTACGTCGTCTGATACGCAGTATTTT	TRBV10-3	TRBJ2-3	few	NA
CASSLLVQFRTNVRTF	TGCGCCAGCAGCCTCCTGGTCCAATTCAGGACCAACGTCCGGACTTTC	TRBV4-1	TRBJ2-6	NA	NA
CAGSLVILAGSAGELFF	TGCGCCGGCAGCTTGGTAATATTAGCGGGATCCGCCGGGGAGCTGTTTTTT	TRBV5-1	TRBJ2-2	NA	TRBD2
CATSSDRPDTQYF	TGTGCCACCAGTTCGGACAGGCCAGATACGCAGTATTTT	TRBV24-1	TRBJ2-3	few	TRBD1
CASSSPQANEQFF	TGCGCCAGCAGCTCCCCTCAAGCCAATGAGCAGTTCTTC	TRBV5-1	TRBJ2-1	few	NA
CASSPRSGATNEKLFF	TGTGCCAGCAGCCCTCGCTCCGGGGCAACTAATGAAAAACTGTTTTTT	TRBV7-6	TRBJ1-4	NA	NA
CASSQEGGAGEKLFF	TGTGCCAGCAGCCAAGAGGGGGGCGCGGGGGAAAAACTGTTTTTT	TRBV3-1	TRBJ1-4	few	NA
CASSLTGWDYEQYF	TGTGCCAGCAGTCTGACAGGGTGGGACTACGAGCAGTACTTC	TRBV27	TRBJ2-7	few	TRBD1
CASSPRLSSYEQYF	TGTGCCAGCAGCCCCCGACTTTCCAGCTACGAGCAGTACTTC	TRBV7-9	TRBJ2-7	few	NA
CASSFGATAYEQYF	TGTGCCAGCAGCTTCGGGGCCACCGCCTACGAGCAGTACTTC	TRBV7-2	TRBJ2-7	few	NA
CASSQGQGVDGYTF	TGTGCCAGCAGCCAGGGACAGGGGGTTGATGGCTACACCTTC	TRBV3-1	TRBJ1-2	NA	TRBD1
CASSQDPDRGSEQYF	TGTGCCAGCAGCCAAGATCCTGACAGGGGGTCCGAGCAGTACTTC	TRBV3-1	TRBJ2-7	NA	TRBD1
CSARGGDRGKDGYTF	TGCAGTGCTAGAGGGGGTGACAGGGGGAAGGATGGCTACACCTTC	TRBV20-1	TRBJ1-2	few	TRBD1
CAISAPGTVEQYF	TGTGCCATCAGTGCTCCGGGGACGGTTGAGCAGTACTTC	TRBV10-3	TRBJ2-7	few	NA
CASSELGRALNTGELFF	TGTGCCAGCAGTGAATTAGGGCGGGCGCTTAACACCGGGGAGCTGTTTTTT	TRBV2	TRBJ2-2	NA	NA
CASSDPDRVGSYEQYF	TGTGCCAGCAGTGACCCGGACAGGGTAGGGTCCTACGAGCAGTACTTC	TRBV6-6	TRBJ2-7	once	TRBD1
CASSLVIEAGGTDTQYF	TGTGCCAGCAGTTTAGTTATCGAGGCAGGGGGCACAGATACGCAGTATTTT	TRBV27	TRBJ2-3	NA	NA
CASRPGQDGKTQYF	TGTGCCAGCAGACCGGGACAGGACGGGAAGACCCAGTACTTC	TRBV7-9	TRBJ2-5	NA	TRBD1
CASSSSGGRNYGYTF	TGTGCCAGCAGTTCCTCAGGGGGGAGGAACTATGGCTACACCTTC	TRBV2	TRBJ1-2	NA	TRBD1
CASSQDGTRFSSYEQYF	TGCGCCAGCAGCCAAGATGGGACCCGATTCAGCTCCTACGAGCAGTACTTC	TRBV4-3	TRBJ2-7	few	NA
CASSQVRAANTEAFF	TGTGCCAGCAGCCAAGTGCGGGCAGCTAACACTGAAGCTTTCTTT	TRBV3-1	TRBJ1-1	NA	NA
CASSLTGPSYEQYF	TGTGCCAGCAGCTTAACAGGGCCCTCCTACGAGCAGTACTTC	TRBV7-6	TRBJ2-7	NA	NA
CASSWDSNNSPLHF	TGTGCCAGCAGCTGGGACAGTAATAATTCACCCCTCCACTTT	TRBV12-3/TRBV12-4	TRBJ1-6	NA	TRBD1
CASSGLQGMNTEAFF	TGTGCCAGCAGCGGATTACAGGGAATGAACACTGAAGCTTTCTTT	TRBV9	TRBJ1-1	few	NA
CSVEKGTNYGYTF	TGCAGCGTTGAAAAGGGAACGAACTATGGCTACACCTTC	TRBV29-1	TRBJ1-2	few	NA